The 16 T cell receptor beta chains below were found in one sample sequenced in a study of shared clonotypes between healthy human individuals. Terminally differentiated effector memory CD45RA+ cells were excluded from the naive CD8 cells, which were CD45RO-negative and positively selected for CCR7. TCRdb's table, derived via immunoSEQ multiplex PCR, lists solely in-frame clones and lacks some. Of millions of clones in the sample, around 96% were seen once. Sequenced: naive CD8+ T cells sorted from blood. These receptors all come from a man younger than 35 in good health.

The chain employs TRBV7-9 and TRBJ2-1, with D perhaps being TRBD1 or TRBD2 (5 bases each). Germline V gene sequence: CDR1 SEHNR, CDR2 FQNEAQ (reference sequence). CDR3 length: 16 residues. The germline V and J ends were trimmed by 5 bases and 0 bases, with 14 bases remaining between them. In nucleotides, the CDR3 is TGTGCCAGCAGCGCATTCCGGGACGGCTCCTACAATGAGCAGTTCTTC. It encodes CASSAFRDGSYNEQFF.

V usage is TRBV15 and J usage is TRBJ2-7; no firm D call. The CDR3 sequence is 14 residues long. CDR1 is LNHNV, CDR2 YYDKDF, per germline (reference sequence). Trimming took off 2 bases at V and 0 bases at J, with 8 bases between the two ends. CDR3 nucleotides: TGTGCCACCAGCAGACTACCAGGCTCCTACGAGCAGTACTTC. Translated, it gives CATSRLPGSYEQYF. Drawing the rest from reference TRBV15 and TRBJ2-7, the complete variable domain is DAMVIQNPRYQVTQFGKPVTLSCSQTLNHNVMYWYQQKSSQAPKLLFHYYDKDFNNEADTPDNFQSRRPNTSFCFLDIRSPGLGDTAMYLCATSRLPGSYEQYFGPGTRLTVT.

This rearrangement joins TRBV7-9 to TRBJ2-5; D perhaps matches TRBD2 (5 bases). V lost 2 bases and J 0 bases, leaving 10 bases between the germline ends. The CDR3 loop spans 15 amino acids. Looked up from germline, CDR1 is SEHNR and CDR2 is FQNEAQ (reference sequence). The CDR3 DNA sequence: TGTGCCAGCAGCTTAATCACGGGATACCAAGAGACCCAGTACTTC. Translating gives CASSLITGYQETQYF.

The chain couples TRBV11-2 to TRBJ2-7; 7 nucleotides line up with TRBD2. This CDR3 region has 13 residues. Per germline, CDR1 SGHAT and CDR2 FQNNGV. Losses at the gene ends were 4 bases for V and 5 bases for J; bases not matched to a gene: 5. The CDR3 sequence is CASSSGGRDEQYF. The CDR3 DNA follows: TGTGCCAGCAGCTCGGGAGGTAGGGACGAGCAGTACTTC.

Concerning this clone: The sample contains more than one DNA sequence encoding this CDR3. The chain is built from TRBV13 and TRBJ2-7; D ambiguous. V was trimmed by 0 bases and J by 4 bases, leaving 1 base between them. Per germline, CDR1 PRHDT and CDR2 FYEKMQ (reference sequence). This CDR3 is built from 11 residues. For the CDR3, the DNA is TGTGCCAGCAGCTTAGGTTACGAGCAGTACTTC. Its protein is CASSLGYEQYF.

CDR3 in DNA: TGTGCCAGTCACCGACTAGCGGGAGGCCTCAATGAGCAGTTCTTC. It specifies CASHRLAGGLNEQFF. The V call is TRBV5-4, the J call TRBJ2-1; TRBD2 agrees at 13 bases. The CDR3 has 15 amino acids. The germline gives CDR1 SGHNT, CDR2 YYREEE (reference sequence). V was pared by 8 bases and J by 6 bases, with 8 bases of the junction left unmatched.

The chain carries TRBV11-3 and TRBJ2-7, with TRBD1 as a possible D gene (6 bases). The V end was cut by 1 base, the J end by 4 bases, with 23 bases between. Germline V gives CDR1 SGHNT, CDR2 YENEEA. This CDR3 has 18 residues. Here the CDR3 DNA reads TGTGCCAGCAGCTTAGTCCCCCCTGATAGGGGGAGTAGGTACGAGCAGTACTTC. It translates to CASSLVPPDRGSRYEQYF.

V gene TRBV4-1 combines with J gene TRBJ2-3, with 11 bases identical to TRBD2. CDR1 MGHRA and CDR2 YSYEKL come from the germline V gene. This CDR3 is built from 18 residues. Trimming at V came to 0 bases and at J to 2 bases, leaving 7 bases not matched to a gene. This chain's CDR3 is CASSQDPPSGGYTDTQYF. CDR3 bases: TGCGCCAGCAGCCAAGATCCCCCTAGCGGGGGGTACACAGATACGCAGTATTTT.

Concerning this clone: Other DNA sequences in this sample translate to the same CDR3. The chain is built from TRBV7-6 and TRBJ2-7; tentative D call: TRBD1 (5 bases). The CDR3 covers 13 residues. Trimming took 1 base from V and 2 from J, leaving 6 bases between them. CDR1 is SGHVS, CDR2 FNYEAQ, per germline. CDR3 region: CASSLGGTYEQYF. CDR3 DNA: TGTGCCAGCAGCTTAGGGGGCACCTACGAGCAGTACTTC.

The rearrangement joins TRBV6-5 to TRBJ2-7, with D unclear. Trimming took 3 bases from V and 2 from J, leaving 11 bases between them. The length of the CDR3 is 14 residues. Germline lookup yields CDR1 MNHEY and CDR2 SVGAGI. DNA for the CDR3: TGTGCCAGCAGTTATTTTCCTGGCCCCTACGAGCAGTACTTC. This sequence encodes CASSYFPGPYEQYF.

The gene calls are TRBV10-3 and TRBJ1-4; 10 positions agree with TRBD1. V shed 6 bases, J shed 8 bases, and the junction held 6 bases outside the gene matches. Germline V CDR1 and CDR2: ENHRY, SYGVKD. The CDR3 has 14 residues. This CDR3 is CAIRPGQGREKLFF. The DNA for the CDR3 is TGTGCCATCAGGCCGGGACAGGGGCGAGAAAAACTGTTTTTT.

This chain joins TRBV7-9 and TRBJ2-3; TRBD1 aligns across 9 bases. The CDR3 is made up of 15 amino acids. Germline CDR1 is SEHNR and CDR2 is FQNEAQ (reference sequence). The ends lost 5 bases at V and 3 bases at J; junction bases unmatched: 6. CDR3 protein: CASSAGTGITDTQYF. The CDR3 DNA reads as TGTGCCAGCAGCGCCGGGACAGGGATTACAGATACGCAGTATTTT.

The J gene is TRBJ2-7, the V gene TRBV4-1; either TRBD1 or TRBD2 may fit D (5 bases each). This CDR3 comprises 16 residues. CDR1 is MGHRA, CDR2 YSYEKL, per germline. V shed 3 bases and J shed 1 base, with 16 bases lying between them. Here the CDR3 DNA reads TGCGCCAGCAGCCACTCGAACCGGGACGGGTCCTACGAGCAGTACTTC. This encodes CASSHSNRDGSYEQYF.

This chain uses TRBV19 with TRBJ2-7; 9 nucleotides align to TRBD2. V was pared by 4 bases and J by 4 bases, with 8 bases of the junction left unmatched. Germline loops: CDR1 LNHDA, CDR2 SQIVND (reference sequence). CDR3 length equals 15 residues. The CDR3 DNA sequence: TGTGCCAGTAGTAGCCTCGCGGGAGGGTTTTACGAGCAGTACTTC. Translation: CASSSLAGGFYEQYF.

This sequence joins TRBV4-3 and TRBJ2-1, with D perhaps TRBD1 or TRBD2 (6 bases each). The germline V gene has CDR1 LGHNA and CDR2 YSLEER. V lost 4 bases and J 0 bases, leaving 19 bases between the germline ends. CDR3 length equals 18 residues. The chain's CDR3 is CASSPLTGAAISYNEQFF. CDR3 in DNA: TGCGCCAGCAGCCCCCTCACGGGGGCAGCAATCTCCTACAATGAGCAGTTCTTC.

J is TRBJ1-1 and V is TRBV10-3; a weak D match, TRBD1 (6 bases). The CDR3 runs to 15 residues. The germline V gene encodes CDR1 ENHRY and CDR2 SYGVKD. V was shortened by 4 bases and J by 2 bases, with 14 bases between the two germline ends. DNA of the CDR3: TGTGCCATCAGTGTCTCGGACAGCTCTAACACTGAAGCTTTCTTT. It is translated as CAISVSDSSNTEAFF.